Shown below are 9 T cell receptor beta chains from a single sample sequenced in a study of healthy donors' naive CD4 and CD8 T cells. Starting from around 470 ng of total RNA, TCR libraries were made with linear amplification. TCRdb reprocessed the reads via MiXCR and lists one record per CDR3 protein. This sample has approximately 180,000 distinct CDR3 sequences, with around 70% found just once. Specimen: naive CD4+ and CD8+ T cells sorted from blood, pooled from several donors. These receptors were obtained from a pool of human donors in good health; the sample pools cells from several healthy donors.

This clonotype appeared a single time. The CDR3 DNA follows: TGTGCCAGTAGTCGCGGGGTTTTGGACAATGAGCAGTTCTTC. This encodes CASSRGVLDNEQFF. The V gene is TRBV19, the J gene TRBJ2-1, with TRBD2 as a possible D gene (6 bases). With 5 bases removed from V and 5 bases from J, the gap between germline ends came to 13 bases. The length of the CDR3 is 14 residues. Germline CDR1 reads LNHDA; CDR2 reads SQIVND (reference sequence).

This clonotype showed up just a few times. The V gene is TRBV29-1, the J gene TRBJ2-3; D gene unclear. The V gene lost 4 bases and the J gene lost 4 bases, with 12 bases spanning the gap. Per germline, CDR1 SQVTM and CDR2 ANQGSEA. This CDR3 region has 13 residues. CDR3 sequence: CSVGAGFPDTQYF. The CDR3 region has the DNA TGCAGCGTTGGGGCTGGGTTTCCAGATACGCAGTATTTT.

The gene calls are TRBV19 and TRBJ2-1; unclear D gene. Germline CDR1 reads LNHDA; CDR2 reads SQIVND (reference sequence). Trimming cost V 3 bases and J 4 bases, with 7 bases left between them. CDR3 length equals 13 residues. CDR3 sequence: CASSITRYNEQFF. The DNA for the CDR3 is TGTGCCAGTAGTATCACCAGGTACAATGAGCAGTTCTTC.

This clonotype has just a few counts. This rearrangement joins TRBV29-1 to TRBJ2-1, with D possibly matching TRBD1 (5 bases). Germline CDR1 and CDR2: SQVTM and ANQGSEA. CDR3 size: 15 residues. Trimming shortened V by 1 base and J by 2 bases, and 12 bases separated the two germline ends. This CDR3 reads CSVEAYRRPYNEQFF. CDR3 bases: TGCAGCGTTGAAGCTTACAGGCGGCCCTACAATGAGCAGTTCTTC.

As concerns this clonotype: A read error may account for a junction end that differs from germline. The chain carries TRBV15 and TRBJ2-1; no definite D call. Germline V gives CDR1 LNHNV, CDR2 YYDKDF (reference sequence). The CDR3 is made up of 12 amino acids. For the CDR3, the DNA is TGTGCCACCAGCGGGTTATACAATAAGCAGTTCTTC. The encoded protein is CATSGLYNKQFF.

The rearrangement links TRBV20-1 to TRBJ1-5, with D perhaps TRBD1 (6 bases). The CDR3 runs to 13 residues. V shed 3 bases and J shed 3 bases, with 9 bases lying between them. CDR1 and CDR2 from the germline V gene are DFQATT and SNEGSKA (reference sequence). The CDR3 coding sequence is TGCAGTGCTAGTCAGGGGCCCAATCAGCCCCAGCATTTT. It specifies CSASQGPNQPQHF.

J is TRBJ2-1 and V is TRBV29-1; D is uncertain. Trimming removed 1 base at V and 0 bases at J, with 7 bases between. Germline CDR1 reads SQVTM; CDR2 reads ANQGSEA. The CDR3 extends over 14 amino acids. CDR3 in DNA: TGCAGCGTTGAAGGGGTATACTCCTACAATGAGCAGTTCTTC. The encoded protein is CSVEGVYSYNEQFF.

V gene TRBV12-3 or TRBV12-4 combines with J gene TRBJ2-3; TRBD2 matches 7 bases. The CDR3 loop spans 15 amino acids. CDR3 sequence reads: CASGLAGEGGDTQYF. The DNA for the CDR3 is TGTGCTAGTGGATTGGCGGGAGAAGGAGGAGATACGCAGTATTTT.

The V call is TRBV19, the J call TRBJ1-3; 7 positions match TRBD1. J gave up 0 bases and V 8 bases, and 7 bases lay outside the gene matches. Germline CDR1 reads LNHDA; CDR2 reads SQIVND (reference sequence). The CDR3 totals 15 residues. Here the CDR3 DNA reads TGTGCCAGTTCGCGAACAGGGGCCTCTGGAAACACCATATATTTT. This translates into CASSRTGASGNTIYF.